A selection of T cell receptor beta chains follows, all from one sample in a study of untreated major depressive disorder. Using immunoSEQ multiplex PCR, the repertoire was profiled, and TCRdb retains in-frame clones only, with some absent. The data hold 20,000 to 25,000 clones, with roughly nine tenths observed a single time. Sequenced material: CD4+ T cells from PBMCs. These receptors were taken from a woman aged 40 to 49 in good health. Both conserved end residues are part of each CDR3. A D gene is named only where the DNA matches it firmly. Size values are once, few and many counts, or a class for expanded clones, and some rows have none.

D	V	J	size	CDR3	DNA
.	TRBV5-6	TRBJ2-3	.	CASSRLEVAAYTDTQYF	TGTGCCAGCAGCCGACTCGAGGTAGCGGCTTACACAGATACGCAGTATTTT
TRBD2	TRBV6-5	TRBJ2-7	.	CASTPTGTSRGEQYF	TGTGCCAGCACCCCTACCGGGACTAGCCGAGGGGAGCAGTACTTC
.	TRBV20-1	TRBJ1-1	.	CIGSRNTEAFF	TGCATCGGGTCGAGGAACACTGAAGCTTTCTTT
TRBD2	TRBV28	TRBJ2-1	few	CASSLWELAGGPGEQFF	TGTGCCAGCAGTTTATGGGAACTAGCGGGAGGGCCGGGAGAGCAGTTCTTC
.	TRBV28	TRBJ2-5	.	CASRPSTWGRETQYF	TGTGCCAGCCGACCCTCTACGTGGGGAAGAGAGACCCAGTACTTC
.	TRBV7-7	TRBJ2-5	.	CASSTGRGSSETQYF	TGTGCCAGCAGCACGGGCAGGGGATCGTCCGAGACCCAGTACTTC
TRBD1	TRBV10-3	TRBJ2-7	.	CAISRDSRNEQYF	TGTGCCATCAGTCGGGACAGTCGGAACGAGCAGTACTTC
.	TRBV10-3	TRBJ2-3	.	CAISEADTQYF	TGTGCCATCAGTGAGGCAGATACGCAGTATTTT
.	TRBV2	TRBJ2-3	.	CASSVGDTQYF	TGTGCCAGCAGTGTGGGAGATACGCAGTATTTT
.	TRBV7-2	TRBJ1-1	.	CASGAWGAEAFF	TGTGCCAGCGGAGCGTGGGGAGCTGAAGCTTTCTTT
TRBD2	TRBV19	TRBJ2-3	.	CASSPMGLVGTDTQYF	TGTGCCAGTAGTCCAATGGGACTAGTTGGGACAGATACGCAGTATTTT
TRBD2	TRBV5-1	TRBJ2-1	once	CASSPSGDRTTSGRSRILF	TGCGCCAGCAGCCCCTCTGGGGACAGGACGACTAGCGGGAGGTCCCGCATACTCTTC
.	TRBV10-3	TRBJ2-7	.	CAISGKGSFYEQYF	TGTGCCATCAGTGGGAAGGGCTCCTTCTACGAGCAGTACTTC
.	TRBV11-2	TRBJ2-5	.	CASSLGTGPRETQYF	TGTGCCAGCAGCTTGGGGACTGGGCCCCGAGAGACCCAGTACTTC
.	TRBV6-1	TRBJ1-5	.	CASSEGAGGNQPQHF	TGTGCCAGCAGTGAAGGGGCGGGGGGCAATCAGCCCCAGCATTTT
TRBD2	TRBV11-3	TRBJ2-3	.	CASSQGLAGSTDTQYF	TGTGCCAGCAGCCAGGGACTAGCGGGGTCCACAGATACGCAGTATTTT
.	TRBV5-6	TRBJ2-2	.	CASSLHTGELFF	TGTGCCAGCAGCTTGCACACCGGGGAGCTGTTTTTT
.	TRBV7-6	TRBJ2-3	.	CASSLAGSRDTQYF	TGTGCCAGCAGCTTAGCAGGTTCTCGCGATACGCAGTATTTT
.	TRBV7-9	TRBJ2-7	.	CASSLEGPSEQYF	TGTGCCAGCAGCTTAGAGGGCCCTAGTGAGCAGTACTTC
.	TRBV7-2	TRBJ1-2	.	CASRDTAKGDYGYTF	TGTGCCAGCAGGGACACGGCCAAAGGGGACTATGGCTACACCTTC
.	TRBV9	TRBJ1-1	.	CASSVVQLNTEAFF	TGTGCCAGCAGCGTAGTCCAGTTGAACACTGAAGCTTTCTTT
.	TRBV6-6	TRBJ1-5	.	CASSDGHTNQPQHF	TGTGCCAGCAGCGACGGACATACGAATCAGCCCCAGCATTTT
.	TRBV7-2	TRBJ1-3	.	CASSPGGNTIYF	TGTGCCAGCAGCCCAGGAGGAAACACCATATATTTT
TRBD2	TRBV5-1	TRBJ2-3	.	CAWHSGGPTDTQYF	TGCGCCTGGCATAGCGGGGGGCCCACAGATACGCAGTATTTT
TRBD1	TRBV19	TRBJ2-7	.	CASSHRTGLTYF	TGTGCCAGTAGTCACCGGACAGGCCTTACGTACTTC
.	TRBV5-1	TRBJ2-3	.	CASLQSGSSTDTQYF	TGCGCCAGCTTACAAAGCGGTTCTAGCACAGATACGCAGTATTTT
.	TRBV2	TRBJ1-1	.	CASSGGENTEAFF	TGTGCCAGCAGTGGCGGGGAGAACACTGAAGCTTTCTTT
TRBD1	TRBV27	TRBJ2-6	.	CASSLSGTASGANVLTF	TGTGCCAGCAGTCTCTCCGGGACAGCCTCTGGGGCCAACGTCCTGACTTTC
TRBD2	TRBV5-1	TRBJ2-1	.	CASSQAGGPYNEQFF	TGCGCCAGCAGCCAAGCGGGAGGGCCGTACAATGAGCAGTTCTTC
TRBD2	TRBV2	TRBJ2-2	.	CASSWVSGATGELFF	TGTGCCAGCAGTTGGGTGAGCGGGGCCACCGGGGAGCTGTTTTTT
.	TRBV19	TRBJ1-2	.	CASRKGVNYGYTF	TGTGCCAGCCGAAAGGGGGTGAACTATGGCTACACCTTC
.	TRBV23-1	TRBJ2-4	once	CASSRLWGRNWSKNIQYF	TGCGCCAGCAGTCGGTTGTGGGGGCGCAATTGGAGCAAAAACATTCAGTACTTC
.	TRBV11-1	TRBJ2-1	.	CASDGDATFNEQFF	TGTGCCAGCGATGGGGATGCGACATTCAATGAGCAGTTCTTC
.	TRBV18	TRBJ2-7	.	CASSPRLSGMPYEQYF	TGTGCCAGCTCACCACGTCTAAGCGGTATGCCCTACGAGCAGTACTTC
.	TRBV27	TRBJ2-6	.	CASSLASGPGANVLTF	TGTGCCAGCAGTTTAGCATCAGGGCCTGGGGCCAACGTCCTGACTTTC
.	TRBV5-1	TRBJ1-6	.	CASSVTLTTDSPLHF	TGCGCCAGCAGCGTAACCCTCACTACCGATTCACCCCTCCACTTT
.	TRBV6-1	TRBJ1-2	.	CASSVTVPNYGYTF	TGTGCCAGCAGTGTGACGGTCCCGAACTATGGCTACACCTTC
TRBD2	TRBV4-2	TRBJ2-3	.	CASSPRLLAGDADTQYF	TGTGCCAGCAGCCCCCGTCTCCTAGCGGGGGACGCAGATACGCAGTATTTT
.	TRBV10-3	TRBJ2-1	.	CAIRAPIPIGESYNEQFF	TGTGCCATCAGGGCCCCCATTCCCATTGGAGAATCCTACAATGAGCAGTTCTTC
.	TRBV9	TRBJ2-5	.	CASSLGPGRPQETQYF	TGTGCCAGCAGCCTCGGCCCAGGGAGGCCTCAAGAGACCCAGTACTTC
TRBD2	TRBV10-3	TRBJ2-7	once	CAISAGTSGSGYEQYF	TGTGCCATCAGTGCAGGGACTAGCGGGAGTGGCTACGAGCAGTACTTC
.	TRBV6-1	TRBJ2-1	.	CASRRGDYNEQFF	TGTGCCAGCCGGCGCGGGGACTACAATGAGCAGTTCTTC
.	TRBV4-1	TRBJ2-1	.	CASSRPGPQQFF	TGCGCCAGCAGCCGCCCCGGGCCTCAGCAGTTCTTC
TRBD2	TRBV4-2	TRBJ2-5	once	CASSQRLAGETQYF	TGTGCCAGCAGCCAAAGACTAGCGGGGGAGACCCAGTACTTC
.	TRBV6-6	TRBJ1-1	.	CATWGRASTEAFF	TGTGCCACCTGGGGCAGGGCGAGCACTGAAGCTTTCTTT
.	TRBV28	TRBJ1-2	.	CASSLPPPLDGGYTF	TGTGCCAGCAGTTTGCCCCCCCCACTGGACGGGGGCTACACCTTC
.	TRBV29-1	TRBJ2-1	.	CSVRPGYNEQFF	TGCAGCGTGAGACCGGGCTACAATGAGCAGTTCTTC
.	TRBV9	TRBJ1-1	.	CASNEQGTAFF	TGTGCCAGCAACGAACAGGGTACGGCTTTCTTT
.	TRBV28	TRBJ1-2	.	CASSFPKTGPYGYTF	TGTGCCAGCAGTTTTCCCAAGACAGGACCCTATGGCTACACCTTC
TRBD1	TRBV6-5	TRBJ1-5	.	CASRSDRYGNQPQHF	TGTGCCAGCAGGTCGGACAGGTATGGCAATCAGCCCCAGCATTTT
.	TRBV4-2	TRBJ2-1	.	CASSPERTDPRDEQFF	TGTGCCAGCAGCCCAGAGAGGACCGACCCAAGAGATGAGCAGTTCTTC
TRBD1	TRBV19	TRBJ1-2	.	CASALQGTYGYTF	TGTGCCAGTGCCCTACAGGGGACGTATGGCTACACCTTC